One T cell receptor (beta chain) is described in this entry. Produced via immunoSEQ multiplex PCR; TCRdb's table is partial and in-frame only. Of around 1.9 million clones in the sample, roughly 91% were seen once. The naive CD8 subset, CD45RO-negative cells positively selected for CCR7, excluded terminally differentiated effector memory CD45RA+ cells. V was cut by 4 bases and J by 5 bases, with 17 bases left in between. CDR1 SEHNR and CDR2 FQNEAQ come from the germline V gene (reference sequence). The CDR3 is made up of 15 amino acids. This sample is drawn from a study of shared clonotypes between healthy human individuals. Study at large: Plates per donor: three CD4 naive, three CD4 memory, two CD8 naive, one CD8 memory.

This chain links TRBV7-9 with TRBJ1-1; D is undetermined. This receptor was obtained from a young man in good health. Some clones in this sample may be carry-over from other donors' samples. The specimen sequenced was naive CD8+ T cells from PBMCs. CDR3 amino acids: CASSSPAPRATEAFF. The CDR3, as DNA: TGTGCCAGCAGCTCCCCGGCCCCACGGGCAACTGAAGCTTTCTTT.